One sample yielded the 26 T cell receptor beta chains listed below, sequenced in a study of T cell changes during pregnancy in multiple sclerosis. Profiled with immunoSEQ multiplex PCR; TCRdb holds only in-frame clones, not every one. The data contain approximately 70,000 clones, roughly 92% of them singletons. Sequenced material: peripheral blood, taken in the third trimester of pregnancy. Receptors were obtained from a female donor with multiple sclerosis, enrolled in a pregnancy study.

This clone was observed a single time. This rearrangement joins TRBV29-1 to TRBJ1-1; no reliable D call. The CDR3 length is 15 residues. The V and J ends lost 4 bases and 4 bases respectively, with 19 bases between them. CDR1 SQVTM and CDR2 ANQGSEA come from the germline V gene. DNA for the CDR3: TGCAGCGTTGTTTATTTATCCAGGCAGTCCACTGAAGCTTTCTTT. It translates to CSVVYLSRQSTEAFF.

The chain carries TRBV28 and TRBJ2-2; no clear D. The CDR3 runs 12 residues. Germline V CDR1 and CDR2: MDHEN, SYDVKM. With 10 bases removed from V and 2 bases from J, the gap between germline ends came to 8 bases. The CDR3 sequence: CAIGSNTGELFF. Written as DNA, the CDR3 is TGTGCCATCGGTAGTAACACCGGGGAGCTGTTTTTT. The whole variable domain, remainder taken from reference TRBV28 and TRBJ2-2, is DVKVTQSSRYLVKRTGEKVFLECVQDMDHENMFWYRQDPGLGLRLIYFSYDVKMKEKGDIPEGYSVSREKKERFSLILESASTNQTSMYLCAIGSNTGELFFGEGSRLTVL.

The chain carries TRBV7-3 and TRBJ2-6, with 8 positions matching TRBD1. The CDR3 runs 15 residues. The germline V gene has CDR1 SGHTA and CDR2 FQGTGA. The V gene end was trimmed by 8 bases and the J gene end by 1 base; junction bases not matched to a gene: 4. CDR3 DNA sequence: TGTGCCAGCGAACGGACAGGGTCTGGGGCCAACGTCCTGACTTTC. This encodes CASERTGSGANVLTF. Using reference TRBV7-3 and TRBJ2-6 for the parts outside the CDR3, the full variable domain is GAGVSQTPSNKVTEKGKYVELRCDPISGHTALYWYRQSLGQGPEFLIYFQGTGAADDSGLPNDRFFAVRPEGSVSTLKIQRTERGDSAVYLCASERTGSGANVLTFGAGSRLTVL.

This clone was picked up one time. The chain's CDR3 is CASYPHSLSEAFF. Here the CDR3 DNA reads TGTGCCAGCTACCCCCACAGTCTATCTGAAGCTTTCTTT. The chain combines TRBV7-9 with TRBJ1-1; D is undetermined. V lost 8 bases, J lost 6 bases, and 16 bases lay in between. The CDR3 totals 13 residues. Germline values: CDR1 SEHNR, CDR2 FQNEAQ (reference sequence).

V and J are TRBV5-6 and TRBJ2-5, with TRBD2 identical over 12 bases. J was trimmed by 5 bases and V by 0 bases; bases with no gene match: 8. CDR1 is SGHDT and CDR2 is YYEEEE in the germline V gene. The CDR3 has 17 residues. CDR3 amino acids: CASSLALAGGDTETQYF. Written as DNA, the CDR3 is TGTGCCAGCAGCTTGGCTCTAGCGGGAGGGGATACGGAGACCCAGTACTTC.

This sequence joins TRBV6-6 and TRBJ2-7; 9 bases agree with TRBD1. The CDR3 is made up of 15 amino acids. The V gene's germline CDR1 is MNHNY and CDR2 SVGAGI (reference sequence). J was trimmed by 2 bases and V by 2 bases; bases with no gene match: 4. The CDR3: CASSYGGQGTYEQYF. In nucleotides, the CDR3 is TGTGCCAGCAGTTACGGGGGACAGGGAACCTACGAGCAGTACTTC.

The rearrangement links TRBV5-6 to TRBJ2-4; maybe TRBD2 (6 bases). V lost 4 bases and J lost 0, with 11 bases in between. CDR1 is SGHDT, CDR2 YYEEEE, per germline. CDR3 length: 15 residues. The CDR3 DNA is TGTGCCAGCAGCCCGGACGGGGGAGCCAAAAACATTCAGTACTTC. The encoded protein is CASSPDGGAKNIQYF.

The chain joins TRBV19 to TRBJ2-5, with TRBD2 matching 11 bases. The germline V gene encodes CDR1 LNHDA and CDR2 SQIVND (reference sequence). The CDR3 consists of 16 residues. Trimming at V came to 5 bases and at J to 5 bases, leaving 10 bases not matched to a gene. The CDR3 nucleotides read TGTGCCAGTAGTCCTCAAATAGCGGGAGGGGAGGAGACCCAGTACTTC. It codes for CASSPQIAGGEETQYF.

This clone was picked up a small number of times. The chain is built from TRBV10-1 and TRBJ2-7; 13 nucleotides line up with TRBD2. From germline, CDR1 is WNHNN and CDR2 SYGVQD (reference sequence). The CDR3 sequence is 14 residues long. The V and J ends lost 5 bases and 5 bases, in that order; junction bases with no gene match: 3. CDR3 nucleotide sequence: TGCGCCAGCAGTTGGACTAGCGGGAGCGACGAGCAGTACTTC. This encodes CASSWTSGSDEQYF.

The chain employs TRBV7-9 and TRBJ2-1; 7 bases fit TRBD2. The germline CDR1 and CDR2 sequences are SEHNR and FQNEAQ (reference sequence). The CDR3 is 15 amino acids. Trimming at V came to 4 bases and at J to 0 bases, leaving 3 bases not matched to a gene. The CDR3 loop reads CASSSGLGSYNEQFF. The CDR3 DNA sequence: TGTGCCAGCAGCTCTGGACTAGGCTCCTACAATGAGCAGTTCTTC.

J is TRBJ1-1 and V is TRBV7-7; D remains ambiguous. V lost 2 bases, J lost 11 bases, and 15 bases lay in between. Germline-derived CDR1 and CDR2 are SSHAT and FNYEAQ (reference sequence). CDR3 length: 13 amino acids. The CDR3 sequence is CASSLYPGERAFF. CDR3 DNA: TGTGCCAGCAGCTTATACCCCGGGGAACGTGCTTTCTTT.

The chain carries TRBV7-6 and TRBJ1-5, with D uncertain. Trimming cost V 5 bases and J 7 bases, with 6 bases left between them. This CDR3 region has 11 residues. Germline CDR1 is SGHVS and CDR2 is FNYEAQ. Here the CDR3 reads CASSRRQPQHF. The CDR3 region has the DNA TGTGCCAGCAGCCGTAGACAGCCCCAGCATTTT. Combining the CDR3 with reference TRBV7-6 and TRBJ1-5 gives the whole variable domain GAGVSQSPRYKVTKRGQDVALRCDPISGHVSLYWYRQALGQGPEFLTYFNYEAQQDKSGLPNDRFSAERPEGSISTLTIQRTEQRDSAMYRCASSRRQPQHFGDGTRLSIL.

V and J are TRBV4-2 and TRBJ2-1; D is perhaps TRBD2 (5 bases). This CDR3 comprises 17 residues. CDR1 and CDR2 from the germline V gene are LGHNA and YNFKEQ. The V gene lost 4 bases and the J gene lost 0 bases, with 16 bases spanning the gap. The CDR3 here is CASSLSSSPSSYNEQFF. In DNA, the CDR3 is TGTGCCAGCAGCCTGTCATCTAGCCCGAGCTCCTACAATGAGCAGTTCTTC.

This clone was recorded only once. Here the CDR3 DNA reads TGCGCCAGCAGCCAAGGTGTAGCGGGGGTAACCTACGAGCAGTACTTC. Its translation is CASSQGVAGVTYEQYF. The chain employs TRBV4-1 and TRBJ2-7; 9 bases fit TRBD2. In germline, CDR1 is MGHRA, CDR2 YSYEKL. J gave up 2 bases and V 1 base, and 6 bases lay outside the gene matches. The CDR3 runs to 16 residues.

The table lists this clone with a few counts. The V and J genes are TRBV6-5 and TRBJ2-2, with a weak D call TRBD1 (6 bases). The CDR3 has 13 residues. V dropped 6 bases and J dropped 6 bases, with 11 bases sitting between them. Germline V gives CDR1 MNHEY, CDR2 SVGAGI. The CDR3 DNA follows: TGTGCCAGCAGATGGGCAGGGGCCGGGGAGCTGTTTTTT. As protein: CASRWAGAGELFF.

V is TRBV5-8 and J is TRBJ1-1, with a weak D call TRBD1 (5 bases). V was trimmed by 1 base and J by 2 bases, leaving 9 bases between them. Germline CDR1 SGHTS, CDR2 YDEGEE. The CDR3 is made up of 14 amino acids. In nucleotides, the CDR3 is TGTGCCAGCAGCTTGTGGACACCAAACACTGAAGCTTTCTTT. Its protein product is CASSLWTPNTEAFF. Filled out from reference TRBV5-8 and TRBJ1-1, the complete variable domain reads EAGVTQSPTHLIKTRGQQATLRCSPISGHTSVYWYQQALGLGLQFLLWYDEGEERNRGNFPPRFSGRQFPNYSSELNVNALELEDSALYLCASSLWTPNTEAFFGQGTRLTVV.

The chain is built from TRBV28 and TRBJ1-1, with 8 bases fitting TRBD1. The V and J ends lost 5 bases and 5 bases, in that order; junction bases with no gene match: 7. The CDR3 is 14 residues long. Germline CDR1 reads MDHEN; CDR2 reads SYDVKM. In DNA form, the CDR3 reads TGTGCCAGCAGTCCGGACAGGGTCAGAACTGAAGCTTTCTTT. Amino acid sequence: CASSPDRVRTEAFF. The full variable domain, its missing parts supplied by reference TRBV28 and TRBJ1-1, is DVKVTQSSRYLVKRTGEKVFLECVQDMDHENMFWYRQDPGLGLRLIYFSYDVKMKEKGDIPEGYSVSREKKERFSLILESASTNQTSMYLCASSPDRVRTEAFFGQGTRLTVV.

This rearrangement joins TRBV11-1 to TRBJ2-5; D possibly corresponds to TRBD1 (5 bases). The germline CDR1 and CDR2 sequences are SGHAT and FQDESV (reference sequence). V was pared by 4 bases and J by 2 bases, with 11 bases between. The CDR3 loop spans 14 amino acids. This CDR3 reads CASSSRQSQETQYF. The CDR3 nucleotides read TGTGCCAGCAGCTCACGACAGTCACAAGAGACCCAGTACTTC.

J is TRBJ2-7 and V is TRBV6-5; TRBD2 agrees at 7 bases. The CDR3 spans 15 residues. V gave up 1 base and J gave up 4 bases; unmatched junction bases: 7. CDR1 and CDR2 (germline): MNHEY, SVGAGI. The CDR3 here is CASSYWGGAGYEQYF. CDR3 nucleotide sequence: TGTGCCAGCAGTTACTGGGGGGGTGCGGGATACGAGCAGTACTTC.

CDR3 sequence: CASSLTITGTGYNEQFF. CDR3 DNA sequence: TGCGCCAGCAGCTTGACCATTACGGGGACAGGCTACAATGAGCAGTTCTTC. The J gene is TRBJ2-1, the V gene TRBV5-1, with TRBD1 identical over 8 bases. The ends lost 1 base at V and 3 bases at J; junction bases unmatched: 9. The germline CDR1 and CDR2 sequences are SGHRS and YFSETQ. CDR3 size: 17 residues.

V is TRBV5-1 and J is TRBJ2-2; no clear D. This CDR3 has 14 residues. Trimming shortened V by 2 bases and J by 5 bases, and 10 bases separated the two germline ends. The germline CDR1 and CDR2 sequences are SGHRS and YFSETQ. The CDR3 DNA follows: TGCGCCAGCAGCTTACGCGGAATTACCGGGGAGCTGTTTTTT. As protein: CASSLRGITGELFF.

The chain has TRBV6-4 and TRBJ2-1; TRBD2 aligns across 13 bases. The CDR3 length is 16 residues. Germline CDR1 MRHNA, CDR2 SNTAGT. J gave up 8 bases and V 6 bases, and 10 bases lay outside the gene matches. For the CDR3, the DNA is TGTGCCAGCAGCGCTACTAGCGGGAGGGCCGTGGATGAGCAGTTCTTC. It translates to CASSATSGRAVDEQFF.

The V and J genes are TRBV18 and TRBJ2-7; TRBD2 matches at 8 bases. The J segment lost 7 bases and the V segment lost 3 bases, leaving 14 bases of the junction unmatched. The germline V gene has CDR1 KGHSH and CDR2 LQKENI. CDR3 length: 16 amino acids. CDR3 protein: CASSPMTSAPSEEQYF. Written as DNA, the CDR3 is TGTGCCAGCTCACCCATGACTAGCGCCCCGTCGGAGGAGCAGTACTTC.

The chain employs TRBV5-1 and TRBJ2-6, with D tentatively TRBD1 (6 bases). CDR1 and CDR2 from the germline V gene are SGHRS and YFSETQ. V was shortened by 4 bases and J by 2 bases, with 10 bases between the two germline ends. The length of the CDR3 is 15 residues. Here the CDR3 DNA reads TGCGCCAGCAGCCCTACAGGGACTGGGGCCAACGTCCTGACTTTC. It specifies CASSPTGTGANVLTF.

The V and J genes are TRBV9 and TRBJ2-1; a possible D gene is TRBD2 (5 bases). CDR3 length: 16 amino acids. V was shortened by 6 bases and J by 4 bases, with 20 bases between the two germline ends. Germline V CDR1 and CDR2: SGDLS, YYNGEE. The CDR3 region is CASTALYGKTYNEQFF. In nucleotides, the CDR3 is TGTGCCAGCACCGCGTTATACGGGAAGACATACAATGAGCAGTTCTTC. The whole variable domain, filled in from reference TRBV9 and TRBJ2-1, reads DSGVTQTPKHLITATGQRVTLRCSPRSGDLSVYWYQQSLDQGLQFLIQYYNGEERAKGNILERFSAQQFPDLHSELNLSSLELGDSALYFCASTALYGKTYNEQFFGPGTRLTVL.

V and J are TRBV6-5 and TRBJ1-3; 7 bases align to TRBD1. Germline CDR1 and CDR2: MNHEY and SVGAGI. V trimming: 5 bases; J trimming: 2 bases; junction bases outside the gene matches: 6. CDR3 length: 15 amino acids. CDR3 nucleotides: TGTGCCAGCAGTCCCGACAGGGTTACTGGAAACACCATATATTTT. It translates to CASSPDRVTGNTIYF.